These 4 T cell receptor beta chains share one sample of origin, sequenced in a study of shared clonotypes between healthy human individuals. Here immunoSEQ multiplex PCR was the method, and the copy in TCRdb shows in-frame clones only, minus some. The sample lists millions of clones, approximately 95% occurring once. Material for sequencing was naive CD4+ T cells sorted from blood. The sample's subset: CD45RA+ positively selected. These receptors were collected from a man aged 18 to 29 in good health.

The V gene is TRBV10-2, the J gene TRBJ2-7; D gene ambiguous. The V end lost 4 bases, the J end lost 4 bases, and 11 bases lay between the germline ends. This CDR3 is 13 amino acids long. CDR1 and CDR2 (germline): WSHSY, SAAADI. CDR3 amino acids: CASSAVVQYEQYF. In DNA, the CDR3 is TGCGCCAGCAGTGCGGTCGTCCAGTACGAGCAGTACTTC.

The chain links TRBV5-4 to TRBJ2-2; 11 nucleotides align to TRBD1. This CDR3 is built from 15 residues. CDR1 is SGHNT, CDR2 YYREEE, per germline (reference sequence). The J segment lost 7 bases and the V segment lost 4 bases, leaving 6 bases of the junction unmatched. The DNA of the CDR3 is TGTGCCAGCAGCCATGGACAGGGGGCTAGCGGGGAGCTGTTTTTT. Translated, it gives CASSHGQGASGELFF.

V and J are TRBV7-2 and TRBJ2-3; 7 nucleotides match TRBD2. Germline V gene lookup returns CDR1 SGHTA and CDR2 FQGNSA. Germline trimming cut 6 bases from V and 0 bases from J; bases unmatched to any gene: 3. The CDR3 is 14 residues long. CDR3 DNA sequence: TGTGCCAGCAGACCGGGAGGTAGCACAGATACGCAGTATTTT. Translation: CASRPGGSTDTQYF.

The chain has TRBV6-5 and TRBJ1-2, with D uncertain. The germline V gene has CDR1 MNHEY and CDR2 SVGAGI. V lost 2 bases, J lost 1 base, and 5 bases lay in between. This CDR3 contains 13 residues. The CDR3 region has the DNA TGTGCCAGCAGTTACGACTTTAACTATGGCTACACCTTC. Its protein is CASSYDFNYGYTF.